The clone carrying this T cell receptor (beta chain) was counted between two and nine times. It was through 5'RACE template switching that TCR cDNA was made, with a universal primer site and UMIs added. MiXCR, applied by TCRdb to the 5' RACE reads, yields one record per CDR3 protein. The sample shows approximately 260,000 distinct CDR3 sequences, around 4.9% of them seen only once. The data are from a study of T cells after yellow fever vaccination. The wider study: Each low-cell-number fraction was prepared by means of SMART-Seq v4 Ultra Low Input.

Germline CDR1 SNHLY, CDR2 FYNNEI. The CDR3 length is 17 residues. Losses at the gene ends were 6 bases for V and 7 bases for J; bases not matched to a gene: 17. The rearrangement joins TRBV2 to TRBJ1-5; 8 bases are a match to TRBD1. This receptor was taken from a man between 18 and 29 years old who received the YFV17D yellow fever vaccine. This specimen was CD4+ T cells sorted from PBMCs, taken on the day of the yellow fever booster vaccination. The CDR3 loop reads CASSLNLGQGGDQPQHF. CDR3 sequence (DNA): TGTGCCAGCAGCCTAAACCTTGGACAGGGTGGAGACCAGCCCCAGCATTTT.